Listed below are T cell receptor beta chains from one sample, sequenced in a study of shared clonotypes between healthy human individuals. Sequencing used immunoSEQ multiplex PCR; TCRdb keeps in-frame clones, though not all of them. The table records almost 700,000 clones, under 95% of them present only once. Source material: naive CD8+ T cells sorted from blood. The receptors were sampled from a man aged 30-40 years in good health. The CDR3 runs from the conserved cysteine through the conserved F or W. Each record gives: D gene, V gene, J gene, clone size, CDR3 DNA, CDR3 protein. A D gene is named only where the DNA matches it firmly. A row's size may be missing; if present it is once, few, many or a size class.

NA,TRBV27,TRBJ1-5,NA,TGTGCCAGCAGTTTATGGGGGACTAATCAGCCCCAGCATTTT,CASSLWGTNQPQHF
NA,TRBV9,TRBJ2-3,NA,TGTGCCAGCAGCCCCACAGGGATTTCTAGCACAGATACGCAGTATTTT,CASSPTGISSTDTQYF
NA,TRBV27,TRBJ2-1,NA,TGTGCCAGCAGGTCCGGACGCTACAATGAGCAGTTCTTC,CASRSGRYNEQFF
NA,TRBV12-5,TRBJ2-1,NA,TGTGCTAGTGGTTTGTTGTTAGGCAATGAGCAGTTCTTC,CASGLLLGNEQFF
NA,TRBV27,TRBJ2-2,NA,TGTGCCAGCAGTTTATCGGACGCCGGGGAGCTGTTTTTT,CASSLSDAGELFF
NA,TRBV5-8,TRBJ2-7,NA,TGTGCGAATCGAGGGCAGGCAACCTACGAGCAGTACTTC,CANRGQATYEQYF
TRBD1,TRBV7-9,TRBJ1-2,NA,TGTGCCAGCAGCTTGGCGGACAGGGACTCTCATGGCTACACCTTC,CASSLADRDSHGYTF
TRBD2,TRBV29-1,TRBJ2-7,few,TGCAGCGTTGAAGGGACTAGCGGGAGTGTCCACGAGCAGTACTTC,CSVEGTSGSVHEQYF
NA,TRBV7-9,TRBJ2-7,NA,TGTGCCAGCAGCGACATGGACAGCTCCTACGAGCAGTACTTC,CASSDMDSSYEQYF
NA,TRBV7-8,TRBJ2-1,NA,TGTGCCAGCAGATTGGGCGTCAATGAGCAGTTCTTC,CASRLGVNEQFF
NA,TRBV7-9,TRBJ2-1,NA,TGTGCCAGCAGCTCGGGGGGCCCTGGGGAGCAGTTCTTC,CASSSGGPGEQFF
TRBD2,TRBV29-1,TRBJ2-7,NA,TGCAGCGTTGAAACGGACGGGACTAGCGGGCTTTACGAGCAGTACTTC,CSVETDGTSGLYEQYF
TRBD2,TRBV11-2,TRBJ2-7,NA,TGTGCCAGCAGCGAGGCGGGACTAGCGGCCTACGAGCAGTACTTC,CASSEAGLAAYEQYF
TRBD1,TRBV6-6,TRBJ2-7,NA,TGTGCCAGCAGGGGACAGTCCTACGAGCAGTACTTC,CASRGQSYEQYF
TRBD2,TRBV9,TRBJ2-2,NA,TGTGCCAGCAGCGGGGCAGGGAGGGTCGGAACCGGGGAGCTGTTTTTT,CASSGAGRVGTGELFF
NA,TRBV7-2,TRBJ1-1,NA,TGTGCCAGCAGCTTTTTTCTTGGGACTGAAGCTTTCTTT,CASSFFLGTEAFF
TRBD1,TRBV2,TRBJ1-2,NA,TGTGCCAGCAGTACTGGACAGGGATACTATGGCTACACCTTC,CASSTGQGYYGYTF
NA,TRBV19,TRBJ2-3,NA,TGTGCCAGTAGTATGACCCAAGATACGCAGTATTTT,CASSMTQDTQYF
NA,TRBV6-1,TRBJ2-5,NA,TGTGCCAGCACCCCCGGGCCAGGCCAAGAGACCCAGTACTTC,CASTPGPGQETQYF
NA,TRBV13,TRBJ2-1,NA,TGTGCCAGCAGCTTACAGGGGGGGAGGACTACCTACAATGAGCAGTTCTTC,CASSLQGGRTTYNEQFF
NA,TRBV7-9,TRBJ1-1,NA,TGTGCCAGCCCCTCCGCGACGCAGAGCACTGAAGCTTTCTTT,CASPSATQSTEAFF
NA,TRBV5-5,TRBJ2-3,NA,TGTGCCAGCAGCTTGGAAGGGGTCGAAGATACGCAGTATTTT,CASSLEGVEDTQYF
TRBD1,TRBV7-9,TRBJ2-4,NA,TGTGCCAGCAGCAGACAGGGGGGCCCCAAAAACATTCAGTACTTC,CASSRQGGPKNIQYF
TRBD1,TRBV5-8,TRBJ2-1,NA,TGTGCCAGCAGCCGCGAAGGGACAGGGTGGCATGAGCAGTTCTTC,CASSREGTGWHEQFF
NA,TRBV7-8,TRBJ2-3,NA,TGTGCCAGCAGCTTAGCGATTAAGGCTAGGCGGGGAGATACGCAGTATTTT,CASSLAIKARRGDTQYF
NA,TRBV18,TRBJ2-7,NA,TGTGCCAGCTCACCACGGGGAGACAGTTACGAGCAGTACTTC,CASSPRGDSYEQYF
NA,TRBV7-6,TRBJ2-7,once,TGTGCCAGCAGCTTAGGGCTAGACTACGAGCAGTACTTC,CASSLGLDYEQYF
TRBD1,TRBV6-6,TRBJ2-7,few,TGTGCCAGCAGTTACTCGACCCCAGGGGGCGGCGAGCAGTACTTC,CASSYSTPGGGEQYF
NA,TRBV6-4,TRBJ2-2,NA,TGTGCCAGCAGGCCCGAGGGGTGGGGCACCGGGGAGCTGTTTTTT,CASRPEGWGTGELFF
TRBD2,TRBV4-1,TRBJ2-7,NA,TGCGCCAGCAGCCAAGGTAGCGGGAGGCTCGAGCAGTACTTC,CASSQGSGRLEQYF
NA,TRBV5-5,TRBJ2-3,NA,TGTGCCAGCAGCTTGGATCCCGGGAGCGGCTACACAGATACGCAGTATTTT,CASSLDPGSGYTDTQYF
TRBD2,TRBV5-1,TRBJ2-7,NA,TGCGCCAGCAGCTCCCTAGCGGGAGCTCCCTACGAGCAGTACTTC,CASSSLAGAPYEQYF
TRBD1,TRBV2,TRBJ1-5,NA,TGTGCCAGCAGCGGACAGGGCAAAACGAATCAGCCCCAGCATTTT,CASSGQGKTNQPQHF
TRBD1,TRBV5-5,TRBJ2-1,NA,TGTGCCAGCAGCTTGTATGGGACAGTATACAATGAGCAGTTCTTC,CASSLYGTVYNEQFF
TRBD2,TRBV2,TRBJ2-1,NA,TGTGCCAGCAGTGAGACAGCTCCGGGACTAGCGGGTTTGGATGAGCAGTTCTTC,CASSETAPGLAGLDEQFF
NA,TRBV5-1,TRBJ2-2,NA,TGCGCCAGCAGCCCGGAACAGGGGGGGTACACCGGGGAGCTGTTTTTT,CASSPEQGGYTGELFF
TRBD1,TRBV27,TRBJ2-5,NA,TGTGCCAGCAGTCCTATCGACAGGGTAGAGACCCAGTACTTC,CASSPIDRVETQYF
TRBD1,TRBV7-6,TRBJ2-3,NA,TGTGCCAGCATACTTACAGGGGCTGACACAGATACGCAGTATTTT,CASILTGADTDTQYF
NA,TRBV6-1,TRBJ1-3,NA,TGTGCCAGCAGTGAAGAAGTTCTCTCTGGAAACACCATATATTTT,CASSEEVLSGNTIYF
NA,TRBV11-2,TRBJ2-7,NA,TGTGCCAGCAGCTTAGAAGGATACAGCTCCTACGAGCAGTACTTC,CASSLEGYSSYEQYF
TRBD2,TRBV27,TRBJ2-7,NA,TGTGCCAGCGCCGGGACTAGCGGGAGTGGGGAATACGAGCAGTACTTC,CASAGTSGSGEYEQYF
NA,TRBV28,TRBJ2-2,NA,TGTGCCAGCAGTCCCCCTTTACAGGGAAAGCCCGGGGAGCTGTTTTTT,CASSPPLQGKPGELFF
TRBD2,TRBV13,TRBJ2-7,NA,TGTGCCAGCAGCTCGGGTAGGGGACTAGCAGGCGAGCAGTACTTC,CASSSGRGLAGEQYF
NA,TRBV19,TRBJ1-1,NA,TGTGCCAGTTCCTCGGGGGGCAACACTGAAGCTTTCTTT,CASSSGGNTEAFF
NA,TRBV11-2,TRBJ2-3,NA,TGTGCCAGCAGCGCGAGACTGGGTAGCACAGATACGCAGTATTTT,CASSARLGSTDTQYF
NA,TRBV4-3,TRBJ2-7,NA,TGCGCCAGCAGCCAAGGTATATCCTACGAGCAGTACTTC,CASSQGISYEQYF
TRBD2,TRBV4-3,TRBJ2-2,NA,TGCGCCAGCAGCCAAGATGGAGGAGCGGGAACCGGGGAGCTGTTTTTT,CASSQDGGAGTGELFF
NA,TRBV5-4,TRBJ2-2,NA,TGTGCCAGCAGCCCTAGCGATCCGAACACCGGGGAGCTGTTTTTT,CASSPSDPNTGELFF
TRBD1,TRBV5-4,TRBJ2-7,NA,TGTGCCAGCAGCGAACGGACAGGGATCTCCTACGAGCAGTACTTC,CASSERTGISYEQYF
TRBD2,TRBV9,TRBJ2-1,NA,TGTGCCAGCAGCGTCTCAGCGGGAGCGGGAGGGAATGAGCAGTTCTTC,CASSVSAGAGGNEQFF
NA,TRBV28,TRBJ1-6,NA,TGTGCCAGCAGTTCTATGGGTTCTTCCCTCCACTTT,CASSSMGSSLHF
NA,TRBV5-8,TRBJ1-1,NA,TGTGCCCAGCACGACTCCCGGACAGAAGCTTTCTTT,CAQHDSRTEAFF
NA,TRBV6-1,TRBJ2-7,NA,TGTGCCAGCGCGGGCCGGGTTAGCTCCTACGAGCAGTACTTC,CASAGRVSSYEQYF
NA,TRBV28,TRBJ1-1,NA,TGTGCCAGCAGTTTCAAGGCAGGCCTAAACACTGAAGCTTTCTTT,CASSFKAGLNTEAFF
NA,TRBV7-2,TRBJ1-4,NA,TGTGCCAGCGCCGGGGCTTACGGTGAAAAACTGTTTTTT,CASAGAYGEKLFF
NA,TRBV4-2,TRBJ2-2,NA,TGTGCCAGCAGCCAAGATCTAAGGGCACGTGACGCGAACACCGGGGAGCTGTTTTTT,CASSQDLRARDANTGELFF
NA,TRBV27,TRBJ2-7,NA,TGTGCCAGCAGTTTGGGTGGGGGTTACGAGCAGTACTTC,CASSLGGGYEQYF
TRBD1,TRBV7-9,TRBJ2-3,NA,TGTGCCAGCAGCCTCCGGGACAGGGCTATAGATACGCAGTATTTT,CASSLRDRAIDTQYF
NA,TRBV5-1,TRBJ1-4,once,TGCGCCAGCAGCTTTGGCCTCGATGCAACTAATGAAAAACTGTTTTTT,CASSFGLDATNEKLFF
NA,TRBV28,TRBJ1-1,NA,TGTGCCAGCAGTTGGGGGACTGAAGCTTTCTTT,CASSWGTEAFF